One T cell receptor (beta chain) is described in this entry. What it recognizes is unknown. Clones were sequenced by immunoSEQ multiplex PCR, and TCRdb holds only the in-frame ones, with some missing. The table lists approximately 20,000 clones, about 95% of them singletons. Time point reported: newly diagnosed, previously untreated cHL patient sample. The authors used newly diagnosed, untreated classical Hodgkin lymphoma PBMCs as comparison. This sample was included in a study of PD-1 blockade in classical Hodgkin lymphoma. The germline V gene encodes CDR1 SGHDT and CDR2 YYEEEE. There are 16 residues in the CDR3. V lost 4 bases to trimming and J lost 2 bases; unmatched junction nucleotides: 12. Study conclusions and caveats: Reasons behind the repertoire differences stay unclear, perhaps disease activity or earlier therapy.

The rearrangement uses TRBV5-6 and TRBJ2-7, with 7 nucleotides matching TRBD1. The source material was peripheral blood mononuclear cells (PBMCs). The TCR originated in a human donor with classical Hodgkin lymphoma. Here the CDR3 reads CASSRRDSLFTYEQYF. DNA of the CDR3: TGTGCCAGCAGCAGACGGGACAGCCTCTTTACCTACGAGCAGTACTTC.